One sample yielded the 23 T cell receptor beta chains listed below, sequenced in a study of T cells after yellow fever vaccination. From the 5' RACE reads, TCRdb called clonotypes with MiXCR, one entry per CDR3 protein. The sample gives roughly 330,000 distinct CDR3 sequences, around 7.3% of which show up once; about 18% is in the top ten. The starting material was PBMCs, obtained 45 days after the first yellow fever vaccination. The receptors here all came from a man in his late teens or twenties who received the YFV17D yellow fever vaccine.

J is TRBJ2-3 and V is TRBV20-1, with 9 bases fitting TRBD2. Looked up from germline, CDR1 is DFQATT and CDR2 is SNEGSKA (reference sequence). The trim removed 8 bases at V and 1 base at J, leaving 7 bases unmatched. The CDR3 is 14 amino acids. The CDR3 DNA sequence: TGCAGTTTTGCCAGACTAGCGGGCACAGATACGCAGTATTTT. Its translation is CSFARLAGTDTQYF.

This clonotype was detected only a few times. CDR3 amino acids: CASSSGQHTEAFF. The CDR3 DNA follows: TGTGCCAGCAGCTCGGGACAGCACACTGAAGCTTTCTTT. The gene calls are TRBV7-2 and TRBJ1-1; the match to TRBD1 covers 7 bases. The CDR3 extends over 13 amino acids. CDR1 and CDR2 (germline): SGHTA, FQGNSA. J gave up 3 bases and V 4 bases, and 2 bases lay outside the gene matches.

This clonotype has a handful of counts. The CDR3 DNA reads as TGTGCCAGCCACCCCGGGACGATCGAAACCGGGGAGCTGTTTTTT. Translated, it gives CASHPGTIETGELFF. The chain recombines TRBV9 with TRBJ2-2, with D perhaps being TRBD1 or TRBD2 (5 bases each). Trimming shortened V by 7 bases and J by 5 bases, and 18 bases separated the two germline ends. Germline V CDR1 and CDR2: SGDLS, YYNGEE. The CDR3 loop spans 15 amino acids.

The chain uses TRBV5-1 and TRBJ2-5; tentative D call: TRBD2 (6 bases). Germline V lookup: CDR1 SGHRS, CDR2 YFSETQ. With 2 bases removed from V and 5 bases from J, the gap between germline ends came to 19 bases. This CDR3 region has 16 residues. DNA for the CDR3: TGCGCCAGCAGCTTTTCCAACAGCCCGGCGGGGGAGACCCAGTACTTC. It codes for CASSFSNSPAGETQYF.

The genes are TRBV6-1 and TRBJ1-1; D is possibly TRBD1 (5 bases). Trimming left V 6 bases short and J 4 bases short, with 12 bases between. The length of the CDR3 is 13 residues. The germline V gene encodes CDR1 MNHNS and CDR2 SASEGT. CDR3 region: CASSDVGGTEAFF. The DNA of the CDR3 is TGTGCCAGCAGCGACGTGGGGGGCACTGAAGCTTTCTTT.

This clonotype has at least ten counts. This rearrangement joins TRBV7-2 to TRBJ2-3; no reliable D call. Trimming removed 2 bases from V and 2 bases from J, with 8 bases in between. Germline lookup yields CDR1 SGHTA and CDR2 FQGNSA. CDR3 length equals 14 residues. CDR3 protein: CASSLNRHTDTQYF. CDR3 coding DNA: TGTGCCAGCAGCTTAAACCGACACACAGATACGCAGTATTTT.

The chain employs TRBV30 and TRBJ2-1; D tentatively reads TRBD1 or TRBD2 (5 bases each). Germline CDR1 GTSNPN, CDR2 SVGIG (reference sequence). Trimming left V 6 bases short and J 4 bases short, with 16 bases between. The CDR3 runs to 14 residues. The CDR3 DNA is TGTGCCTGCCTAATGGGGGAGTCGTACAATGAGCAGTTCTTC. Translating gives CACLMGESYNEQFF.

In DNA form, the CDR3 reads TGCGCCAGCAGATGGACAGCCTCGGGGGAAAAACTGTTTTTT. Encoded protein: CASRWTASGEKLFF. The chain has TRBV5-1 and TRBJ1-4; a weak D match, TRBD1 (6 bases). Per the germline V gene, CDR1 is SGHRS and CDR2 is YFSETQ. Between the trimmed V and J ends, which lost 5 bases and 8 bases, there was a span of 16 bases. CDR3 length: 14 residues. Full variable domain (missing parts from reference TRBV5-1 and TRBJ1-4): KAGVTQTPRYLIKTRGQQVTLSCSPISGHRSVSWYQQTPGQGLQFLFEYFSETQRNKGNFPGRFSGRQFSNSRSEMNVSTLELGDSALYLCASRWTASGEKLFFGSGTQLSVL.

The chain recombines TRBV6-5 with TRBJ1-1; D might be TRBD1 (6 bases). V shed 4 bases and J shed 1 base, with 13 bases lying between them. This CDR3 has 15 residues. Germline lookup yields CDR1 MNHEY and CDR2 SVGAGI. This CDR3 reads CASSWGGLSNTEAFF. In nucleotides, the CDR3 is TGTGCCAGCAGTTGGGGGGGCCTATCGAACACTGAAGCTTTCTTT.

This chain connects TRBV3-1 to TRBJ2-3; 10 bases align to TRBD2. V shed 6 bases and J 2 bases; nucleotides not matched to a gene: 8. Germline lookup yields CDR1 LGHDT and CDR2 YNNKEL (reference sequence). The CDR3 sequence is 16 residues long. The CDR3 sequence is CASRTGTSAYTDTQYF. In DNA form, the CDR3 reads TGTGCCAGCAGAACCGGGACTAGCGCGTACACAGATACGCAGTATTTT.

The chain combines TRBV5-1 with TRBJ1-2; D remains unclear. The germline V and J ends were trimmed by 4 bases and 8 bases, with 15 bases remaining between them. The CDR3 covers 13 residues. Germline CDR1 SGHRS, CDR2 YFSETQ. CDR3 nucleotides: TGCGCCAGCAGCCCGAGCGTCAGATCCGGCTACACCTTC. It encodes CASSPSVRSGYTF.

This clonotype showed up just a few times. The chain couples TRBV7-3 to TRBJ2-6; TRBD1 is a possible D gene (5 bases). Germline CDR1 reads SGHTA; CDR2 reads FQGTGA. The CDR3 runs 15 residues. V was pared by 8 bases and J by 1 base, with 12 bases between. This CDR3 reads CASGTQGSGANVLTF. The CDR3 DNA sequence: TGTGCCAGCGGAACGCAGGGTTCTGGGGCCAACGTCCTGACTTTC. Full variable domain (remainder filled in from reference TRBV7-3 and TRBJ2-6): GAGVSQTPSNKVTEKGKYVELRCDPISGHTALYWYRQSLGQGPEFLIYFQGTGAADDSGLPNDRFFAVRPEGSVSTLKIQRTERGDSAVYLCASGTQGSGANVLTFGAGSRLTVL.

This clonotype was detected a few times. V and J are TRBV28 and TRBJ2-3; 9 positions agree with TRBD2. This CDR3 is built from 15 residues. CDR1 and CDR2 (germline): MDHEN, SYDVKM. Trimming cost V 2 bases and J 2 bases; bases outside gene matches: 2. The CDR3 DNA is TGTGCCAGCAGTTTAGCGGGGGGGCACACAGATACGCAGTATTTT. Amino acids: CASSLAGGHTDTQYF.

V gene TRBV18 combines with J gene TRBJ1-1; unclear D gene. The V end was cut by 3 bases, the J end by 6 bases, with 11 bases between. In germline, CDR1 is KGHSH, CDR2 LQKENI. The CDR3 runs to 13 residues. CDR3 sequence reads: CASSPGSSPEAFF. CDR3 sequence (DNA): TGTGCCAGCTCACCGGGCTCGTCCCCTGAAGCTTTCTTT.

This clonotype was recorded a few times. V is TRBV7-8 and J is TRBJ2-5; weak D call: TRBD1 (5 bases). The V end was cut by 5 bases, the J end by 9 bases, with 28 bases between. CDR3 length: 17 residues. The V gene's germline CDR1 is SGHVS and CDR2 FQNEAQ. CDR3 sequence (DNA): TGTGCCAGCAGCCCTCCAAAAATTATAAGGGGTGGCGAGGCCCAGTACTTC. Amino acid sequence: CASSPPKIIRGGEAQYF.

J is TRBJ2-1 and V is TRBV3-1; 9 nucleotides line up with TRBD1. This CDR3 region has 15 residues. CDR1 and CDR2 (germline): LGHDT, YNNKEL (reference sequence). V dropped 2 bases and J dropped 4; count of bases not matched to a gene: 3. The CDR3 DNA follows: TGTGCCAGCAGCCAAACAGGGGGCGAGTACAATGAGCAGTTCTTC. Translating it yields CASSQTGGEYNEQFF.

This clonotype was counted a few times. CDR3 loop: CASSQDDTDTQYF. In DNA, the CDR3 is TGCGCCAGCAGCCAAGACGACACAGATACGCAGTATTTT. The chain couples TRBV4-1 to TRBJ2-3; D ambiguous. The CDR3 contains 13 residues. Germline values: CDR1 MGHRA, CDR2 YSYEKL. V dropped 0 bases and J dropped 2 bases, with 3 bases sitting between them.

This clonotype showed up just a few times. This rearrangement joins TRBV20-1 to TRBJ1-4; unclear D gene. Trimming took 1 base from V and 8 from J, leaving 14 bases between them. The CDR3 has 14 amino acids. The germline V gene encodes CDR1 DFQATT and CDR2 SNEGSKA (reference sequence). In DNA, the CDR3 is TGCAGTGCTAGAGGAGTGGGGAGTGGGGAAAAACTGTTTTTT. It yields the protein CSARGVGSGEKLFF.

This clonotype came up a few times. This chain uses TRBV28 with TRBJ2-4; 8 bases fit TRBD2. The CDR3 has 15 residues. Germline V gene sequence: CDR1 MDHEN, CDR2 SYDVKM. V was clipped by 5 bases and J by 1 base; unmatched bases: 4. The CDR3 spells CASSAGGGAKNIQYF. CDR3 sequence (DNA): TGTGCCAGCAGTGCCGGGGGGGGGGCCAAAAACATTCAGTACTTC.

In its sample, this clonotype was seen many times. This sequence joins TRBV4-1 and TRBJ1-1, with D unresolved. The V gene's germline CDR1 is MGHRA and CDR2 YSYEKL. V lost 1 base and J lost 11, with 14 bases in between. CDR3 length: 13 amino acids. The chain's CDR3 is CASSQVEVAAAFF. CDR3 DNA: TGCGCCAGCAGCCAAGTAGAAGTCGCGGCCGCTTTCTTT.

This clonotype has a handful of counts. The rearrangement uses TRBV6-1 and TRBJ1-2, with unresolved D. Germline V gives CDR1 MNHNS, CDR2 SASEGT. There are 14 residues in the CDR3. V lost 6 bases to trimming and J lost 4 bases, with 15 bases between them. The CDR3 DNA sequence: TGTGCCAGCAGCCGCGGACTGGGCTTCTATGGCTACACCTTC. The encoded protein is CASSRGLGFYGYTF.

The chain has TRBV5-5 and TRBJ1-5; no reliable D call. V lost 3 bases and J 3 bases, leaving 10 bases between the germline ends. Germline V gives CDR1 SGHKS, CDR2 YYEKEE (reference sequence). There are 14 residues in the CDR3. The DNA of the CDR3 is TGTGCCAGCAGCTGGTACAGCAACAATCAGCCCCAGCATTTT. Amino acid sequence: CASSWYSNNQPQHF.

This clonotype appeared many times. The V call is TRBV9, the J call TRBJ1-1; D is perhaps TRBD1 (6 bases). Looked up from germline, CDR1 is SGDLS and CDR2 is YYNGEE. This CDR3 region has 11 residues. V was shortened by 3 bases and J by 14 bases, with 14 bases between the two germline ends. For the CDR3, the DNA is TGTGCCAGCAGCGAAGGGGGGGTATTCTTCTTT. Its protein is CASSEGGVFFF.